These 13 T cell receptor beta chains were sequenced from one sample in a study of post-analysis software for immune sequencing data. Findings of the study overall: There were five TRBV segments more frequent in patients than controls, and TRBV5-6, TRBV5-1 and TRBV20-1 were among them.

No antigen has been identified for these receptors. Unique molecular identifiers were carried by the TCR beta cDNA libraries. Each CDR3 protein is one row after TCRdb ran MiXCR on the PCR reads. The data show around 180,000 distinct CDR3 sequences, with roughly 31% seen just once and 1.5% held by the top ten. The sample comprised blood. The source is a girl between 10 and 17 years old with multiple sclerosis.

In its sample, this clonotype was seen many times. The J gene is TRBJ2-1, the V gene TRBV7-2; weak D call: TRBD2 (6 bases). Germline V CDR1 and CDR2: SGHTA, FQGNSA. The CDR3 runs to 11 residues. V was cut by 5 bases and J by 15 bases, with 14 bases left in between. CDR3: CASSLWRDVFF. The CDR3 DNA follows: TGTGCCAGCAGCCTATGGCGGGACGTGTTCTTC.

This clonotype occurred a few times. This chain links TRBV6-1 with TRBJ2-3; 12 bases match TRBD1. Germline V gene lookup returns CDR1 MNHNS and CDR2 SASEGT. This CDR3 contains 15 residues. The junction had 4 bases not matched to a gene; V was cut back by 5 bases and J by 4 bases. CDR3 loop: CASSTGTGGADTQYF. The CDR3 nucleotides are TGTGCCAGCAGTACCGGGACAGGGGGCGCAGATACGCAGTATTTT.

At least ten counts were recorded for this clonotype. The rearrangement joins TRBV28 to TRBJ2-1; D possibly uses TRBD1 or TRBD2 (5 bases each). Germline assignment: CDR1 MDHEN and CDR2 SYDVKM. CDR3 length: 13 residues. Between the trimmed V and J ends, which lost 10 bases and 2 bases, there was a span of 12 bases. CDR3 sequence: CATEGTPYNEQFF. As DNA, the CDR3 is TGTGCCACTGAGGGGACCCCCTACAATGAGCAGTTCTTC.

Ten or more counts support this clonotype. The chain joins TRBV27 to TRBJ2-1, with 8 bases lining up with TRBD1. J gave up 9 bases and V 5 bases, and 18 bases lay outside the gene matches. Germline V gives CDR1 MNHEY, CDR2 SMNVEV (reference sequence). The CDR3 consists of 17 residues. CDR3 loop: CASSRPLRGRGFGEQFF. CDR3 nucleotide sequence: TGTGCCAGCAGTCGCCCCCTCAGGGGGCGCGGATTTGGTGAGCAGTTCTTC.

This clonotype has only one observation. One base away lies a much larger clone, so this may be a sequencing read error. The chain links TRBV10-3 to TRBJ1-2; 12 bases match TRBD1. CDR3 length equals 15 residues. Trimming took 8 bases from V and 4 from J; bases not matched to a gene: 8. Germline lookup yields CDR1 ENHRY and CDR2 SYGVKD. CDR3 coding DNA: TGTGCCATCGGTGGGGACAGGGGGCTCCTCTATGGCTACACCTTC. As protein: CAIGGDRGLLYGYTF.

The table lists this clonotype with many counts. The chain has TRBV12-3 or TRBV12-4 and TRBJ2-7; no firm D call. This CDR3 is built from 12 residues. Trimming shortened V by 4 bases and J by 7 bases, and 11 bases separated the two germline ends. CDR3 loop: CASSSPRAEQYF. Written as DNA, the CDR3 is TGTGCCAGCAGTTCCCCGAGAGCGGAGCAGTACTTC.

This clonotype was detected many times. The chain links TRBV7-3 to TRBJ2-1; D is perhaps TRBD1 or TRBD2 (5 bases each). CDR3 length: 13 residues. In germline, CDR1 is SGHTA, CDR2 FQGTGA. V lost 3 bases and J lost 10, with 13 bases in between. In DNA, the CDR3 is TGTGCCAGCAGCTTGGGACCCAAGGGGGAGCAGTTCTTC. As protein: CASSLGPKGEQFF.

There are a few counts of this clonotype. This chain links TRBV10-1 with TRBJ2-7, with TRBD1 matching over 8 bases. The CDR3 extends over 14 amino acids. The trim removed 3 bases at V and 0 bases at J, leaving 1 base unmatched. Germline CDR1 WNHNN, CDR2 SYGVQD (reference sequence). The DNA of the CDR3 is TGCGCCAGCAGTGATACAGGGGGCTCCTACGAGCAGTACTTC. It is translated as CASSDTGGSYEQYF.

This clonotype was detected only a few times. The chain carries TRBV12-3 or TRBV12-4 and TRBJ1-1; D is perhaps TRBD1 (6 bases). The CDR3 runs 15 residues. Trimming stripped 1 base from V and 1 base from J, with 10 bases between. CDR3 sequence: CASSLVTGGNTEAFF. The CDR3 DNA reads TGTGCCAGCAGTTTAGTGACAGGTGGGAACACTGAAGCTTTCTTT.

The chain recombines TRBV4-1 with TRBJ1-1; no clear D. Germline V gene data show CDR1 as MGHRA and CDR2 as YSYEKL. Trimming pared 2 bases from V and 8 bases from J, leaving 21 bases between. The CDR3 totals 16 residues. Written as DNA, the CDR3 is TGCGCCAGCAGCCAATCACCTTTCCGGGGTGAAGTAGAAGCTTTCTTT. This translates into CASSQSPFRGEVEAFF.

This clonotype was detected many times. This chain joins TRBV5-1 and TRBJ2-3, with 8 bases that match TRBD2. V was clipped by 0 bases and J by 1 base; unmatched bases: 1. This CDR3 is 15 amino acids long. Germline V lookup: CDR1 SGHRS, CDR2 YFSETQ. DNA of the CDR3: TGCGCCAGCAGCTTGGGGACTAGCCGCACAGATACGCAGTATTTT. The encoded protein is CASSLGTSRTDTQYF.

This clonotype was counted many times. The chain employs TRBV10-3 and TRBJ2-5; no clear D. Germline V gene data show CDR1 as ENHRY and CDR2 as SYGVKD. This CDR3 comprises 12 residues. V dropped 3 bases and J dropped 1 base, with 3 bases sitting between them. The DNA for the CDR3 is TGTGCCATCAGTGAAGCCCAAGAGACCCAGTACTTC. Translated: CAISEAQETQYF.

This clonotype occurred many times. The CDR3 sequence: CASSQDPQREYNEQFF. The CDR3 DNA is TGTGCCAGCAGCCAAGATCCCCAGCGGGAATACAATGAGCAGTTCTTC. This chain uses TRBV4-2 with TRBJ2-1, with 7 nucleotides matching TRBD2. The CDR3 consists of 16 residues. With 0 bases clipped from V and 4 bases from J, the junction kept 6 bases outside the gene matches. CDR1 is LGHNA, CDR2 YNFKEQ, per germline.